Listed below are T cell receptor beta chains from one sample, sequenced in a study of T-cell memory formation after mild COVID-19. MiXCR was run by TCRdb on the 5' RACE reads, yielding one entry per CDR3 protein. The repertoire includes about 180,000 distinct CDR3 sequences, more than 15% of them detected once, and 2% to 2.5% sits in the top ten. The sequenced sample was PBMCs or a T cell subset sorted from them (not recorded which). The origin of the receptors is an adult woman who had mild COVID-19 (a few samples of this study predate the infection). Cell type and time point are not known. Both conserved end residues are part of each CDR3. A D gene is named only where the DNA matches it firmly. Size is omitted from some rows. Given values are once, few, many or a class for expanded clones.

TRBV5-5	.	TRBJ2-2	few	CASSLARANTGELFF	TGTGCCAGCAGCTTGGCCAGGGCGAACACCGGGGAGCTGTTTTTT
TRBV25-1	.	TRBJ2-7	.	CASSGVLQGFRYF	TGTGCCAGCAGTGGGGTTCTTCAGGGATTCCGGTACTTC
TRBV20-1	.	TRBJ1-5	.	CSARKAGPNQPQHF	TGCAGTGCTAGAAAGGCAGGGCCCAATCAGCCCCAGCATTTT
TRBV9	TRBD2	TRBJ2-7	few	CASSVGLAGGTEQYF	TGTGCCAGCAGCGTGGGACTAGCGGGAGGGACCGAGCAGTACTTC
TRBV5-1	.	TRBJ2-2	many	CASSPRVGRDTGELFF	TGCGCCAGCAGCCCTAGGGTAGGGCGGGACACCGGGGAGCTGTTTTTT
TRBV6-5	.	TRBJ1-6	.	CASRSDRATNSPLHF	TGTGCCAGCAGATCTGACAGAGCCACCAATTCACCCCTCCACTTT
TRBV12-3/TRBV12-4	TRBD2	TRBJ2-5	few	CASSFQAGVGETQYF	TGTGCCAGCAGTTTCCAAGCGGGAGTAGGGGAGACCCAGTACTTC
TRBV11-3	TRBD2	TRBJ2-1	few	CASSRLAGLYNEQFF	TGTGCCAGCAGCCGACTAGCGGGGTTATACAATGAGCAGTTCTTC
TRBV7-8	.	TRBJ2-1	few	CASSLTVDNEQFF	TGTGCCAGCAGCTTAACGGTCGACAATGAGCAGTTCTTC
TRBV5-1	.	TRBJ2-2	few	CASSQETGTGELFF	TGCGCCAGCAGCCAGGAAACGGGGACCGGGGAGCTGTTTTTT
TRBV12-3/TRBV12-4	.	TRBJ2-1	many	CASSLQEGVWYEQFF	TGTGCCAGCAGTTTACAGGAGGGGGTTTGGTATGAGCAGTTCTTC
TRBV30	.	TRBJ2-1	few	CAWSVRGSYNEQFF	TGTGCCTGGAGTGTCAGGGGCTCCTACAATGAGCAGTTCTTC
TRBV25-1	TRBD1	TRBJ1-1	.	CASSKDRVATEAFF	TGTGCCAGCAGTAAAGACAGGGTAGCCACTGAAGCTTTCTTT
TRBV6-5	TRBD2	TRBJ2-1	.	CASSYASGRATSSYNEQFF	TGTGCCAGCAGTTACGCCAGCGGGAGGGCCACGAGCTCCTACAATGAGCAGTTCTTC
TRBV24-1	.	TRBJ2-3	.	CATSPGPPKPTTDTQYF	TGTGCCACCAGTCCGGGACCTCCCAAACCCACCACAGATACGCAGTATTTT
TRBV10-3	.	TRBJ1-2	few	CAISEQGDGYTF	TGTGCCATCAGTGAACAAGGAGATGGCTACACCTTC
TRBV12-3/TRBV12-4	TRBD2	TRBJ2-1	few	CASSGLAGFHNEQFF	TGTGCCAGCAGCGGGCTAGCGGGCTTCCACAATGAGCAGTTCTTC
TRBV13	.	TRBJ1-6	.	CASSLARNSPLHF	TGTGCCAGCAGCTTAGCCCGGAATTCACCCCTCCACTTT
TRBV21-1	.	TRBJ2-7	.	CASTTPGRLRRGGPDEQYF	TGTGCCAGCACTACCCCCGGACGGCTGAGGAGAGGGGGACCGGACGAGCAGTACTTC
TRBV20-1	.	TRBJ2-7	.	CSARRGLSYEQYF	TGCAGTGCTAGGCGGGGGCTCTCCTACGAGCAGTACTTC
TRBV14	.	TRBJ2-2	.	CASTSGQSYTGELFF	TGTGCCAGCACATCGGGGCAAAGTTACACCGGGGAGCTGTTTTTT
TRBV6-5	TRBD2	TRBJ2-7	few	CASSSTSGGVNF	TGTGCCAGCAGTTCGACTAGCGGGGGGGTAAACTTC
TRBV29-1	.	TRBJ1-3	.	CSAGFKGNTIYF	TGCAGCGCGGGGTTCAAAGGAAACACCATATATTTT
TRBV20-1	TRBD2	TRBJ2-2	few	CSAVPGTSGGELFF	TGCAGTGCCGTACCTGGGACTAGCGGCGGGGAGCTGTTTTTT
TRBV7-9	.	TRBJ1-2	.	CASSAQGDYGYTF	TGTGCCAGCAGCGCACAGGGAGACTATGGCTACACCTTC
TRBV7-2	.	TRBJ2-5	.	CASSLGGRRQETQYF	TGTGCCAGCAGCTTAGGTGGGAGGAGACAAGAGACCCAGTACTTC
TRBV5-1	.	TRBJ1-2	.	CASSLAGLSGYTF	TGCGCCAGCAGCTTGGCAGGACTGAGCGGCTACACCTTC
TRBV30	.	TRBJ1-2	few	CAWTGNYGYTF	TGTGCCTGGACAGGGAACTATGGCTACACCTTC
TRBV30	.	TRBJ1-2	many	CAWSKNLNYGYTF	TGTGCCTGGAGTAAGAACCTAAACTATGGCTACACCTTC
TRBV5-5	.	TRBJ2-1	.	CASTPGQLDNEQFF	TGTGCCAGCACCCCCGGGCAGCTGGACAATGAGCAGTTCTTC
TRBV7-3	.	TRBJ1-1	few	CASSSSAGNEAFF	TGTGCCAGCAGCTCGTCGGCAGGGAATGAAGCTTTCTTT
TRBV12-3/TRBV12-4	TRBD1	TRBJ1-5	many	CASSAGQGNQPQHF	TGTGCCAGCAGCGCGGGACAGGGCAATCAGCCCCAGCATTTT
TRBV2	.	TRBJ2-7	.	CASTLPPTYEQYF	TGTGCCAGCACCCTCCCCCCTACCTACGAGCAGTACTTC
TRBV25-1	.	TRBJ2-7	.	CASSESGRQYF	TGTGCCAGCAGTGAATCGGGTCGGCAGTACTTC
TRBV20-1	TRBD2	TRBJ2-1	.	CSAKTSGSQQFF	TGCAGTGCCAAGACTAGCGGGAGCCAGCAGTTCTTC
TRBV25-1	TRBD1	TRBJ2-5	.	CASSATGTGEETQYF	TGTGCCAGCAGTGCAACCGGGACAGGGGAAGAGACCCAGTACTTC
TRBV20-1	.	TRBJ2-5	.	CSAGPGETQYF	TGCAGTGCTGGGCCGGGAGAGACCCAGTACTTC
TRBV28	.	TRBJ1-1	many	CASSSGFYMNTEAFF	TGTGCCAGCAGTTCAGGGTTTTACATGAACACTGAAGCTTTCTTT
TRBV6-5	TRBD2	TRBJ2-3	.	CASSRTSGSDTQYF	TGTGCCAGCAGCCGGACTAGCGGGAGTGATACGCAGTATTTT
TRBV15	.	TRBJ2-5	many	CATSRDPGKQETQYF	TGTGCCACCAGCAGAGATCCCGGGAAACAAGAGACCCAGTACTTC
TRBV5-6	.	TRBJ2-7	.	CASSLVTLWGEQYF	TGTGCCAGCAGCTTGGTGACCCTCTGGGGGGAGCAGTACTTC
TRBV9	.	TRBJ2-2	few	CASSASRVTGELFF	TGTGCCAGCAGCGCCTCAAGGGTCACCGGGGAGCTGTTTTTT
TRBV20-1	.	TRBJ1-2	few	CSAPSPGPTASGYTF	TGCAGTGCCCCCTCCCCGGGCCCCACAGCAAGTGGCTACACCTTC
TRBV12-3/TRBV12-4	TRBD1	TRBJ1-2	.	CASTPGGYGYTF	TGTGCCAGCACACCAGGGGGATATGGCTACACCTTC
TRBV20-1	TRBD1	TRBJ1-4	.	CSAQTGVNEKLFF	TGCAGTGCTCAGACAGGGGTGAATGAAAAACTGTTTTTT
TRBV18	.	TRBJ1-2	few	CASSPGERGYTF	TGTGCCAGCTCACCAGGGGAGCGGGGCTACACCTTC